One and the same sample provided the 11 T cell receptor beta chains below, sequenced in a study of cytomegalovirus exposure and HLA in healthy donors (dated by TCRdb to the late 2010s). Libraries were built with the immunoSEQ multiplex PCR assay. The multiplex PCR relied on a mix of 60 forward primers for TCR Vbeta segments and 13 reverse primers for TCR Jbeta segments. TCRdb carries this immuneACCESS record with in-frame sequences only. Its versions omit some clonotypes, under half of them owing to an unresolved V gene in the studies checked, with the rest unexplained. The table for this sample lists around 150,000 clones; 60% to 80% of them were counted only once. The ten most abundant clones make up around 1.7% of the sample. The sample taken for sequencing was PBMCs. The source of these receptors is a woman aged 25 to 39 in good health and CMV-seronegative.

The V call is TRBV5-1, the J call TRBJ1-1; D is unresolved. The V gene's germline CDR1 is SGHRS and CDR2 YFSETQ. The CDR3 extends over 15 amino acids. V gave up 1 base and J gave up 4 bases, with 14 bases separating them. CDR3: CASSLSSIPSTEAFF. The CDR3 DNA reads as TGCGCCAGCAGCTTGAGTTCTATACCATCCACTGAAGCTTTCTTT.

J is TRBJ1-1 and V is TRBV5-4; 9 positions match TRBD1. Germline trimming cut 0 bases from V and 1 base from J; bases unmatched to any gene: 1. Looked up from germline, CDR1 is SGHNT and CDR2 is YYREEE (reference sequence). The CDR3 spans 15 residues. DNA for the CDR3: TGTGCCAGCAGCTTGGGGGGACAGGGGAACACTGAAGCTTTCTTT. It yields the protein CASSLGGQGNTEAFF. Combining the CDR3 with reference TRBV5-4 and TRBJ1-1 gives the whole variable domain ETGVTQSPTHLIKTRGQQVTLRCSSQSGHNTVSWYQQALGQGPQFIFQYYREEENGRGNFPPRFSGLQFPNYSSELNVNALELDDSALYLCASSLGGQGNTEAFFGQGTRLTVV.

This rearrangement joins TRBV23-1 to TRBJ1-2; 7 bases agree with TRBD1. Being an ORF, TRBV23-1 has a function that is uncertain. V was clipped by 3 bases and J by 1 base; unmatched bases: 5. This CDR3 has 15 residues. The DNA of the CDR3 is TGCGCCAGCAGTCATAACCAGGGGGATAACTATGGCTACACCTTC. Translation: CASSHNQGDNYGYTF.

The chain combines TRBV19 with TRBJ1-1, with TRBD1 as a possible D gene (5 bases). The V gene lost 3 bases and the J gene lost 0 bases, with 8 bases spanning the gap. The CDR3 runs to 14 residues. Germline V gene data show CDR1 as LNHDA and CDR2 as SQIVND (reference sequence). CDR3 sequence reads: CASSIDSMNTEAFF. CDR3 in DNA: TGTGCCAGTAGTATTGACAGCATGAACACTGAAGCTTTCTTT.

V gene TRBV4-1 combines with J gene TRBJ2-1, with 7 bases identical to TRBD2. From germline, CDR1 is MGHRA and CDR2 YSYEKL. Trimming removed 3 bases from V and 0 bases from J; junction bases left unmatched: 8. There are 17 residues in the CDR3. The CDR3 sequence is CASSHGTKDSSYNEQFF. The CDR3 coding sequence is TGCGCCAGCAGCCACGGGACTAAGGATAGCTCCTACAATGAGCAGTTCTTC.

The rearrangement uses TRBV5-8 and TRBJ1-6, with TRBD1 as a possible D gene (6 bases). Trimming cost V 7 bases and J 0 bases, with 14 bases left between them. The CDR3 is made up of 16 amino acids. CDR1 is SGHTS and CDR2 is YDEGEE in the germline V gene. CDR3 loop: CASDSTGASYNSPLHF. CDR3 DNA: TGTGCCAGCGACTCGACAGGTGCCTCCTATAATTCACCCCTCCACTTT.

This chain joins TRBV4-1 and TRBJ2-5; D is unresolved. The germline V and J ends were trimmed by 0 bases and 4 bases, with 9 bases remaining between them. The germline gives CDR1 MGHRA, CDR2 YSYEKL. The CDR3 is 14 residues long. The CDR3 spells CASSQDERRETQYF. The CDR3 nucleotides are TGCGCCAGCAGCCAAGATGAGAGAAGAGAGACCCAGTACTTC.

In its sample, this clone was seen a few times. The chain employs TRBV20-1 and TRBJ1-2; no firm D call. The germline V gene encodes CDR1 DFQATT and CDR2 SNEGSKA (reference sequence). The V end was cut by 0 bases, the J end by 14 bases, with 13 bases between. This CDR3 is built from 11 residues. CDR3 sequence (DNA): TGCAGTGCTAGAGAGGGCCCCCTTCCAACCTTC. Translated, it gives CSAREGPLPTF.

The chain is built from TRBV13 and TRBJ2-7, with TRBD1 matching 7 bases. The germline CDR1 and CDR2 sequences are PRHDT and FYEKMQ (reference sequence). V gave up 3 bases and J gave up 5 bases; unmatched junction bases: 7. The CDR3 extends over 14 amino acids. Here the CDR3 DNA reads TGTGCCAGCAGCTTGGGCAGGGGGTTGAACGAGCAGTACTTC. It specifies CASSLGRGLNEQYF.

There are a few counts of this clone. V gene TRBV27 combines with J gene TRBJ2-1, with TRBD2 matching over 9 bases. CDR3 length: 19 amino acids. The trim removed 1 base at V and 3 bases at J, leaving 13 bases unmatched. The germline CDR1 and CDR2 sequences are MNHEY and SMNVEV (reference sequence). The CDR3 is CASSLFLSASGVFYNEQFF. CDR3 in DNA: TGTGCCAGCAGTTTATTTTTGTCGGCTAGCGGGGTGTTCTACAATGAGCAGTTCTTC.

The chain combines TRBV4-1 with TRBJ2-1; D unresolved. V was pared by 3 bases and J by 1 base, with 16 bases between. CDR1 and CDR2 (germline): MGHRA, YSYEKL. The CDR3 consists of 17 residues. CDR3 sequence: CASSQESLTDSYNEQFF. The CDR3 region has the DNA TGCGCCAGCAGCCAGGAAAGTTTAACAGATTCCTACAATGAGCAGTTCTTC.